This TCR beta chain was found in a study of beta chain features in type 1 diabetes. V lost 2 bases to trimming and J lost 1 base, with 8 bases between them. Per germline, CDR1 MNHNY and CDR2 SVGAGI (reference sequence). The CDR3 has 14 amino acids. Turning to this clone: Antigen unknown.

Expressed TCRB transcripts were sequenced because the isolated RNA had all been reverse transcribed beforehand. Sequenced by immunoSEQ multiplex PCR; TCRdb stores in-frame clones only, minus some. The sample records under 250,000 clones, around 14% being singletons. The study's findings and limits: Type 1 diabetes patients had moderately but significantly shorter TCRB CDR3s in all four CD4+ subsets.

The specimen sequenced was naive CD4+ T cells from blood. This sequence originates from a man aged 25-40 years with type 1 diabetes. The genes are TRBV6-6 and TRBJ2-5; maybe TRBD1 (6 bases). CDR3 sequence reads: CASSYVTGQETQYF. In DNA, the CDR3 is TGTGCCAGCAGTTACGTGACAGGCCAAGAGACCCAGTACTTC.